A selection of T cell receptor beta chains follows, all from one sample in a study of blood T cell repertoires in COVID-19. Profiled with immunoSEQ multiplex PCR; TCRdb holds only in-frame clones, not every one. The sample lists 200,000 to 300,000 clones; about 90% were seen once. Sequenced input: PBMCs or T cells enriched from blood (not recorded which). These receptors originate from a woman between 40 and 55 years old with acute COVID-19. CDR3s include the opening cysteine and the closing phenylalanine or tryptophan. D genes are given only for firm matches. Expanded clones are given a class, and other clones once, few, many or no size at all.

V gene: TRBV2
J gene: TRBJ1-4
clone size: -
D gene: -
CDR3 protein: CASRGAGANEKLFF
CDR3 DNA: TGTGCCAGCAGGGGGGCAGGGGCTAACGAAAAACTGTTTTTT

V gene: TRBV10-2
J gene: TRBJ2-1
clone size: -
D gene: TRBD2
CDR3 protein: CASSTIGLAGVGNEQFF
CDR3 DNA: TGCGCCAGCTCTACAATAGGACTAGCGGGAGTAGGCAATGAGCAGTTCTTC

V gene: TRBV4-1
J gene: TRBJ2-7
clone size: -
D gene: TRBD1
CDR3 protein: CASSQDEQGVTYEQYF
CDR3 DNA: TGCGCCAGCAGCCAAGATGAACAGGGGGTCACCTACGAGCAGTACTTC

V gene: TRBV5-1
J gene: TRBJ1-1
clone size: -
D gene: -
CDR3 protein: CASSLVAGTEAFF
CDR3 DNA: TGCGCCAGCAGCTTGGTAGCGGGTACTGAAGCTTTCTTT

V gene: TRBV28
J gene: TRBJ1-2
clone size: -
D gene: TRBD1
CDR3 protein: CASSPPRDRTFGYTF
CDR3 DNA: TGTGCCAGCAGTCCACCCCGGGACAGGACTTTCGGCTACACCTTC

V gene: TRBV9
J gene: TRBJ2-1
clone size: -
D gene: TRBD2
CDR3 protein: CASSVGLAGGLNEQFF
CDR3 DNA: TGTGCCAGCAGCGTAGGACTAGCGGGAGGTCTCAATGAGCAGTTCTTC

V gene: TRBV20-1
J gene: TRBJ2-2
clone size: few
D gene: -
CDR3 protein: CSASHSGTGELFF
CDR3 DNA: TGCAGTGCTAGTCATAGTGGCACCGGGGAGCTGTTTTTT

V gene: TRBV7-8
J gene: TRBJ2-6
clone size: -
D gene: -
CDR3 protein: CASRRYSDGAPGANVLTF
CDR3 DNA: TGTGCCAGCAGAAGATATTCCGATGGGGCTCCTGGGGCCAACGTCCTGACTTTC

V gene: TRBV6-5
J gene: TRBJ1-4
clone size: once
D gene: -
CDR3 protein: CASSYSGDFRNEKLFF
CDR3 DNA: TGTGCCAGCAGTTACTCGGGAGACTTTCGTAATGAAAAACTGTTTTTT

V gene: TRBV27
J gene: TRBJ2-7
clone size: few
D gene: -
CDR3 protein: CASSFYDAGAEQYF
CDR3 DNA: TGTGCCAGCAGTTTTTACGACGCGGGGGCCGAGCAGTACTTC

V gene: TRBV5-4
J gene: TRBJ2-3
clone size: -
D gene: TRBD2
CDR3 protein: CASSLTKTSVADTQYF
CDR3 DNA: TGTGCCAGCAGCTTGACAAAGACTAGCGTGGCAGATACGCAGTATTTT

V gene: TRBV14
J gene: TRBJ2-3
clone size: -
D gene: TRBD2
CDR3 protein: CASSPGLAGVGLVTDTQYF
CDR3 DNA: TGTGCCAGCAGCCCGGGACTAGCGGGAGTTGGATTGGTGACAGATACGCAGTATTTT

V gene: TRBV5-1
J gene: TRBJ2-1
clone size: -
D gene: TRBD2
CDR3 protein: CASSFHLRTSPYNEQFF
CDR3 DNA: TGCGCCAGCAGCTTCCACCTAAGGACTAGCCCGTACAATGAGCAGTTCTTC

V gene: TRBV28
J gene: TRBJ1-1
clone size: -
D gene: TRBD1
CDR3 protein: CASSKIGQGFPEAFF
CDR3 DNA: TGTGCCAGCAGTAAAATTGGACAGGGGTTCCCTGAAGCTTTCTTT

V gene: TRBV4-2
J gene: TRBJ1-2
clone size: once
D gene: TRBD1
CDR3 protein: CASSQDRGIGGYTF
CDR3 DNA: TGTGCCAGCAGCCAGGACAGGGGGATCGGTGGCTACACCTTC

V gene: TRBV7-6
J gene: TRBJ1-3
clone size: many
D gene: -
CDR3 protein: CASSLGGGQGNTIYF
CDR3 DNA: TGTGCCAGCAGCTTAGGCGGGGGGCAGGGAAACACCATATATTTT

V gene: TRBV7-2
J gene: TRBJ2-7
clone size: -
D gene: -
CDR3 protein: CASSLDRSSYEQYF
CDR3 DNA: TGTGCCAGCAGCTTAGACAGAAGCTCCTACGAGCAGTACTTC

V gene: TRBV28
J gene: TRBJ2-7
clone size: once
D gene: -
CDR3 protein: CASSSADYSYEQYF
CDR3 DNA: TGTGCCAGCAGTTCCGCAGACTACTCCTACGAGCAGTACTTC

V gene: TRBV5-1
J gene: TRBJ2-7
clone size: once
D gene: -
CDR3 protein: CASSKGGEQYF
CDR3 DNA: TGCGCCAGCAGCAAAGGGGGTGAGCAGTACTTC

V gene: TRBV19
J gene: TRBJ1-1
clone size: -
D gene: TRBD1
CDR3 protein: CASSIKGTVTEAFF
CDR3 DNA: TGTGCCAGTAGTATTAAGGGGACAGTAACTGAAGCTTTCTTT

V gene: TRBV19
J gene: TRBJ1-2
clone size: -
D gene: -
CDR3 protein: CASSTSGSSYGYTF
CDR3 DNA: TGTGCCAGTAGTACTTCAGGGTCAAGCTATGGCTACACCTTC

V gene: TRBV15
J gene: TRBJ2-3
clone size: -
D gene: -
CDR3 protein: CATRTGTEDTDTQYF
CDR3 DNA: TGTGCCACCAGAACCGGGACTGAAGACACAGATACGCAGTATTTT

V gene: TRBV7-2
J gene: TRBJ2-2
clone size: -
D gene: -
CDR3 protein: CASSLAQANTGELFF
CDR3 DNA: TGTGCCAGCAGCTTAGCACAAGCGAACACCGGGGAGCTGTTTTTT

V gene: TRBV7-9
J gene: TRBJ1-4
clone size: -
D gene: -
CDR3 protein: CASSLFREKEGEKLFF
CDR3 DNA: TGTGCCAGCAGCTTATTCCGGGAGAAGGAGGGAGAAAAACTGTTTTTT

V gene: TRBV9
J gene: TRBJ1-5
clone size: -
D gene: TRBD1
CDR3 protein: CASSVDRGFCNQPQHF
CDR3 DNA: TGTGCCAGCAGCGTCGACAGGGGTTTTTGCAATCAGCCCCAGCATTTT

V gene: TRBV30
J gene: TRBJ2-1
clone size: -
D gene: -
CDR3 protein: CAWSVLDREYNEQFF
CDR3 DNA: TGTGCCTGGAGTGTACTAGATCGGGAATACAATGAGCAGTTCTTC

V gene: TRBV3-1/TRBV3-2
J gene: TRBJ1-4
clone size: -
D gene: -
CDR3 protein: CASSHRGSSTNEKLFF
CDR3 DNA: TGTGCCAGCAGCCACCGAGGGTCTTCAACTAATGAAAAACTGTTTTTT

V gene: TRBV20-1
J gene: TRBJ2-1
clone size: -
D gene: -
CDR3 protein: CSALLANEQFF
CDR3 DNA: TGCAGTGCATTACTAGCAAATGAGCAGTTCTTC

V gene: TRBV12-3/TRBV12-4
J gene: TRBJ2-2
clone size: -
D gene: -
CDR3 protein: CASSPVVTGELFF
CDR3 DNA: TGTGCCAGCAGTCCAGTGGTCACCGGGGAGCTGTTTTTT

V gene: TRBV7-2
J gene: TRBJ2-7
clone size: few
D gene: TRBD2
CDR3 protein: CASSFVAGGPYEQYF
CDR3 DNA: TGTGCCAGCAGCTTCGTAGCGGGAGGGCCTTACGAGCAGTACTTC

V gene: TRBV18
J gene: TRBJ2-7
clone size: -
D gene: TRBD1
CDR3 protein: CASSPGGQGAFEQYF
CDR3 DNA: TGTGCCAGCTCACCAGGCGGACAGGGGGCTTTCGAGCAGTACTTC

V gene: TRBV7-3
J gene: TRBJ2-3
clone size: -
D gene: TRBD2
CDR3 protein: CASSSGLAGGPFADTQYF
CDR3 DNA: TGTGCCAGCAGCTCGGGACTAGCGGGAGGCCCGTTCGCGGATACGCAGTATTTT

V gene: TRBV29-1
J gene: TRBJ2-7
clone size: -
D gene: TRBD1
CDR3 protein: CSVETGAYEQYF
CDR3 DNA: TGCAGCGTTGAGACAGGGGCCTACGAGCAGTACTTC

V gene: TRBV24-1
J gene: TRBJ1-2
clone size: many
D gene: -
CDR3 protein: CATSDSRDTMWYGYTF
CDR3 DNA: TGTGCCACCAGTGACAGCCGGGACACCATGTGGTATGGCTACACCTTC

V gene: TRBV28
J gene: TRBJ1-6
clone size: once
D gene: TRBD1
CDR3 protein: CASSRDRISPLHF
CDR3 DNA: TGTGCCAGTTCCCGGGACAGGATCTCACCCCTCCACTTT

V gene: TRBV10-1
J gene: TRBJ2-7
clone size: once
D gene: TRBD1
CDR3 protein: CASSPGQGGEQYF
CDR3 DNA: TGCGCCAGCAGTCCAGGACAGGGGGGCGAGCAGTACTTC

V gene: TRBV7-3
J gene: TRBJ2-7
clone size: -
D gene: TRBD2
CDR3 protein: CAGSTGLAGVNEQYF
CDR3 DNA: TGTGCCGGCAGCACGGGACTAGCGGGAGTCAACGAGCAGTACTTC

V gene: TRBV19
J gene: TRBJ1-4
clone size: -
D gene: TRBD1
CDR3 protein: CASTRQGPATNEKLFF
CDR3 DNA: TGTGCCAGTACGCGACAGGGCCCCGCAACTAATGAAAAACTGTTTTTT

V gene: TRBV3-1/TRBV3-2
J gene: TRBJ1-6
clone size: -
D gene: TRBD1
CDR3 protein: CASRDRPNSPLHF
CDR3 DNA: TGTGCCAGCAGGGACAGGCCTAATTCACCCCTCCACTTT

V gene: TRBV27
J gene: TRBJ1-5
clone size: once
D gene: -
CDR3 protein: CASSIRVNQPQHF
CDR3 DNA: TGTGCCAGCAGTATACGAGTTAATCAGCCCCAGCATTTT

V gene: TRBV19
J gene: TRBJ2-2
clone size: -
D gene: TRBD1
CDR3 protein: CASSMVGQGAAGELFF
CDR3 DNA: TGTGCCAGTAGTATGGTGGGACAGGGGGCGGCCGGGGAGCTGTTTTTT

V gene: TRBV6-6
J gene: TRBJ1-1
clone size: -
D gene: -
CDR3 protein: CAIKDRNTEAFF
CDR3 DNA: TGTGCCATCAAAGACAGGAACACTGAAGCTTTCTTT